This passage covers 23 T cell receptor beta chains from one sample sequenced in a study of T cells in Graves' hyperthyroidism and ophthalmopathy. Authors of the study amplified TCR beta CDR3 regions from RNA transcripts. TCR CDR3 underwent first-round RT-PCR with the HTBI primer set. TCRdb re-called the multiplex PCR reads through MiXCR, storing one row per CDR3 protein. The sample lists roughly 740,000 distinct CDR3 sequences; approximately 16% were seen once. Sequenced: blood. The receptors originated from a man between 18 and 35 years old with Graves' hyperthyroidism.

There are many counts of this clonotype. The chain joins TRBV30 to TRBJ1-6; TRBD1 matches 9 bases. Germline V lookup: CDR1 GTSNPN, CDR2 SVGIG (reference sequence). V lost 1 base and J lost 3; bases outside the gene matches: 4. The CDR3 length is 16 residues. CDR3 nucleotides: TGTGCCTGGAGTGGGACAGGGGTCTTCTATAATTCACCCCTCCACTTT. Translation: CAWSGTGVFYNSPLHF.

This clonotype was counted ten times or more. The CDR3 region is CASSLGTSLFTQYF. CDR3 sequence (DNA): TGTGCCAGCAGTTTGGGGACTAGCCTTTTTACGCAGTATTTT. This chain links TRBV28 with TRBJ2-3, with 9 bases identical to TRBD2. Trimming cost V 3 bases and J 8 bases; bases outside gene matches: 6. The CDR3 length is 14 residues. The germline gives CDR1 MDHEN, CDR2 SYDVKM.

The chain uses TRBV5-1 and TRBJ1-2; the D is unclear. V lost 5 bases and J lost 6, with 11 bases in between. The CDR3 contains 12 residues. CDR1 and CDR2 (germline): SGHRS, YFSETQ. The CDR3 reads CASSRGVHGYTF. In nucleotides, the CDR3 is TGCGCCAGCAGTCGCGGGGTCCATGGCTACACCTTC.

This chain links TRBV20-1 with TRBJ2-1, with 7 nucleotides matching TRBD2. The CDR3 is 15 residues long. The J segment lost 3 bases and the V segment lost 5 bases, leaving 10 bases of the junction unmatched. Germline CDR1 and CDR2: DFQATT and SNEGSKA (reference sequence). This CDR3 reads CSAAARGDVYNEQFF. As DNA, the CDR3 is TGCAGTGCTGCTGCCCGGGGGGACGTCTACAATGAGCAGTTCTTC.

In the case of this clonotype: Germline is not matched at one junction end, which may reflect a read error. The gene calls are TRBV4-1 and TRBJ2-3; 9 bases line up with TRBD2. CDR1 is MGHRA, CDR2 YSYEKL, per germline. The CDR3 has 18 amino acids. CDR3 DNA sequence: TGCGCCAGCAGTCAAGATACTTATCGGCGGGAGGGCATCGATACGCAGTATTTT. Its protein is CASSQDTYRREGIDTQYF.

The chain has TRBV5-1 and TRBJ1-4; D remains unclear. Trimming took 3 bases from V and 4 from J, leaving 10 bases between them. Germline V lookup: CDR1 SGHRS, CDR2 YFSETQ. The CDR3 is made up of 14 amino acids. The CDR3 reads CASSSRTDNEKLFF. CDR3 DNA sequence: TGCGCCAGCAGCTCACGGACGGATAATGAAAAACTGTTTTTT.

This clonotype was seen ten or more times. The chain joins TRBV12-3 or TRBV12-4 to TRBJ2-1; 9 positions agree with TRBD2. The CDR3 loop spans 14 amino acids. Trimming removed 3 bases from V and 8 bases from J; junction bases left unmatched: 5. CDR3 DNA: TGTGCCAGCAGTTTTGCTAGCGGGATCGATGAGCAGTTCTTC. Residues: CASSFASGIDEQFF.

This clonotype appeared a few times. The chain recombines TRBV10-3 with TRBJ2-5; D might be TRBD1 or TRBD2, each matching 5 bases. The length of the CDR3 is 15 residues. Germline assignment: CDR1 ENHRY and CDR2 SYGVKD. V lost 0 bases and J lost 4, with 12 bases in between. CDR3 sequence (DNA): TGTGCCATCAGTGAGTCACGGGGCGCGGGAGAGACCCAGTACTTC. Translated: CAISESRGAGETQYF.

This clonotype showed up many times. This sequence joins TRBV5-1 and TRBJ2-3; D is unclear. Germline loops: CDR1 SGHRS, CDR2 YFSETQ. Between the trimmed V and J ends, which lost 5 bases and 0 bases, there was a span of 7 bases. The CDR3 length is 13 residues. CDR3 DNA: TGCGCCAGCAGTCGGAGAAGCACAGATACGCAGTATTTT. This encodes CASSRRSTDTQYF.

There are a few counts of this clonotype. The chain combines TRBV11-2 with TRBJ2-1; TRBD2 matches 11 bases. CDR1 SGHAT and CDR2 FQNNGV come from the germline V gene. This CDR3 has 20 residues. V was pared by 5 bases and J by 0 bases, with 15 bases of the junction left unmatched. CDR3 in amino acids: CASSHILAGGPDSSYNEQFF. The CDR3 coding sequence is TGTGCCAGCAGCCATATTTTAGCGGGAGGGCCGGACTCCTCCTACAATGAGCAGTTCTTC.

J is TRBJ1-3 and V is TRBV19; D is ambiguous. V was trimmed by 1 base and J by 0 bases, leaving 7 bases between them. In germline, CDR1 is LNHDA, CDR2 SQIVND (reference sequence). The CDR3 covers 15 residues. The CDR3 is CASSIGPHSGNTIYF. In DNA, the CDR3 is TGTGCCAGTAGTATAGGACCGCACTCTGGAAACACCATATATTTT.

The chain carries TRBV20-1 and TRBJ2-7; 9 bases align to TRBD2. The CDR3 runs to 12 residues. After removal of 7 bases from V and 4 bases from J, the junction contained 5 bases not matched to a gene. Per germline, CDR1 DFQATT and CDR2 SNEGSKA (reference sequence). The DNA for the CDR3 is TGCAGTGGGACGGCGGGAGGGTACGAGCAGTACTTC. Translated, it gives CSGTAGGYEQYF.

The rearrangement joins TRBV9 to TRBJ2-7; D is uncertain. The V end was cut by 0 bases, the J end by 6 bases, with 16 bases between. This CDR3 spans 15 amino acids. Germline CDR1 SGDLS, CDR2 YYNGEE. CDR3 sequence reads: CASSVAYSNWGEQYF. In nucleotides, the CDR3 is TGTGCCAGCAGCGTAGCTTACTCCAACTGGGGCGAGCAGTACTTC.

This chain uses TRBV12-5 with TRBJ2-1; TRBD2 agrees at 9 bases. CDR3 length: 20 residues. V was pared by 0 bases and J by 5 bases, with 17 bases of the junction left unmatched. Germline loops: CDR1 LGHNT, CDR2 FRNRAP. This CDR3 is CASGLVPKSGRPNANNEQFF. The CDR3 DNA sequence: TGTGCTAGTGGTTTGGTCCCTAAAAGCGGGAGGCCCAATGCAAACAATGAGCAGTTCTTC.

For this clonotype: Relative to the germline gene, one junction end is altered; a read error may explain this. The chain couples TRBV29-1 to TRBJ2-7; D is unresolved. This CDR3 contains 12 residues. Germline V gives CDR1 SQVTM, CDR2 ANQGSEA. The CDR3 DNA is TGCAGCGTTGAGGCTGGAGAAAACGAGCAGCACTTC. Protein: CSVEAGENEQHF.

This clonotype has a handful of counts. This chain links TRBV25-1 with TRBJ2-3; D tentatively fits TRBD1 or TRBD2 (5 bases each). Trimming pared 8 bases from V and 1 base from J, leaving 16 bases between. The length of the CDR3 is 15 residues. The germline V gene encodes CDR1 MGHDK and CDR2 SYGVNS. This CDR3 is CASRGDPVGTDTQYF. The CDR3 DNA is TGTGCCAGCCGAGGGGACCCGGTGGGCACAGATACGCAGTATTTT.

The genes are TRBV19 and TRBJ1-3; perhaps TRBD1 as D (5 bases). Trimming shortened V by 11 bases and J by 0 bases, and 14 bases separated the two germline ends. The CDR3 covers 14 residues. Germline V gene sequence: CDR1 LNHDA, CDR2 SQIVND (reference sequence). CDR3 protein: CASDSWPSGNTIYF. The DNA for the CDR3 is TGTGCCTCTGACAGTTGGCCCTCTGGAAACACCATATATTTT.

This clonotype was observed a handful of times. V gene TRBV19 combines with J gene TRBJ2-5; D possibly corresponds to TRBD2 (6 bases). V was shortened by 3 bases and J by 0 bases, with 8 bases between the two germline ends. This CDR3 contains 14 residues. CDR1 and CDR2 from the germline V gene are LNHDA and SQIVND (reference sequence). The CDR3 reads CASSIAGYQETQYF. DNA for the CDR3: TGTGCCAGTAGTATCGCGGGGTACCAAGAGACCCAGTACTTC. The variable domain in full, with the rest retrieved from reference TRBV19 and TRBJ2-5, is DGGITQSPKYLFRKEGQNVTLSCEQNLNHDAMYWYRQDPGQGLRLIYYSQIVNDFQKGDIAEGYSVSREKKESFPLTVTSAQKNPTAFYLCASSIAGYQETQYFGPGTRLLVL.

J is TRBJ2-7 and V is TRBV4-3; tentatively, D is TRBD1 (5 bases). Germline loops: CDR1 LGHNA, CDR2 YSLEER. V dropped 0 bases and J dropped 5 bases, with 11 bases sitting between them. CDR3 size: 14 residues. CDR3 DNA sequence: TGCGCCAGCAGCCAAGATTACAGGATGGACGAGCAGTACTTC. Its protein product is CASSQDYRMDEQYF.

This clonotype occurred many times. CDR3 loop: CAWSLNTGELFF. The CDR3 nucleotides read TGTGCCTGGAGTCTAAACACCGGGGAGCTGTTTTTT. V gene TRBV30 combines with J gene TRBJ2-2, with D hard to call. The CDR3 length is 12 residues. V shed 2 bases and J shed 2 bases, with 3 bases lying between them. The V gene's germline CDR1 is GTSNPN and CDR2 SVGIG (reference sequence). Complete variable domain (other parts from reference TRBV30 and TRBJ2-2): SQTIHQWPATLVQPVGSPLSLECTVEGTSNPNLYWYRQAAGRGLQLLFYSVGIGQISSEVPQNLSASRPQDRQFILSSKKLLLSDSGFYLCAWSLNTGELFFGEGSRLTVL.

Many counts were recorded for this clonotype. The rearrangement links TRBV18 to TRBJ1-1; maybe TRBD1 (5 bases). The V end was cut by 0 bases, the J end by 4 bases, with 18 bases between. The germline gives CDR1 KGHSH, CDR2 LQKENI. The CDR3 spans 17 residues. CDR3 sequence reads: CASSPPETGPHTTEAFF. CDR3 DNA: TGTGCCAGCTCACCACCGGAGACGGGACCCCATACCACTGAAGCTTTCTTT.

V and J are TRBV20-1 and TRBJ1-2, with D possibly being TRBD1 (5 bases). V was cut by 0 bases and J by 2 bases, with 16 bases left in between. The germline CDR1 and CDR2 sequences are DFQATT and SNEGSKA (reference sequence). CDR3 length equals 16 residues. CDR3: CSAREGTWTSNYGYTF. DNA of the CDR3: TGCAGTGCTAGAGAGGGGACCTGGACATCCAACTATGGCTACACCTTC.

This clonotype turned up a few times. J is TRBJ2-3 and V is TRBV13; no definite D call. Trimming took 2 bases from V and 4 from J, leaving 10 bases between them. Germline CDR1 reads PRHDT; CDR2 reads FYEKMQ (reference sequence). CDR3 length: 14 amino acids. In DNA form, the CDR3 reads TGTGCCAGCAGCTTACTAGGGATCGCAGATACGCAGTATTTT. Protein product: CASSLLGIADTQYF.